This is a list of T cell receptor beta chains from one sample in a study of OX40 agonist ivuxolimab in advanced cancers. The repertoire was sequenced with immunoSEQ multiplex PCR; TCRdb's copy has only in-frame clones and lacks some. The table has approximately 76,000 clones, roughly nine tenths seen once. The specimen comprised CD4+ or CD8+ T cells sorted from blood, sampled in a trial of the OX40 agonist ivuxolimab. The receptors derive from an adult with an advanced solid tumor such as melanoma, head and neck, liver or kidney cancer. Each CDR3 is given with its conserved first and last residue. A D gene is named only where the DNA matches it firmly. Size is stated for part of the rows, as once, few or many counts, or as a class when the clone is expanded.

v_call: TRBV10-3; d_call: TRBD1; j_call: TRBJ1-4; clone_size: -; cdr3_aa: CATRTGNEKLFF; cdr3_nt: TGTGCCACCAGGACAGGGAATGAAAAACTGTTTTTT
v_call: TRBV7-9; d_call: TRBD2; j_call: TRBJ2-3; clone_size: -; cdr3_aa: CASRGGTASDTQYF; cdr3_nt: TGTGCCAGCCGGGGGGGGACGGCTTCGGATACGCAGTATTTT
v_call: TRBV5-1; d_call: -; j_call: TRBJ2-7; clone_size: few; cdr3_aa: CASRRQGTTYEQYF; cdr3_nt: TGCGCCAGCAGAAGACAGGGGACTACCTACGAGCAGTACTTC
v_call: TRBV29-1; d_call: TRBD2; j_call: TRBJ2-2; clone_size: -; cdr3_aa: CSVNAGGTAGELFF; cdr3_nt: TGCAGCGTTAATGCGGGGGGAACGGCCGGGGAGCTGTTTTTT
v_call: TRBV7-9; d_call: TRBD2; j_call: TRBJ2-5; clone_size: -; cdr3_aa: CASSLVRLAGGETQYF; cdr3_nt: TGTGCCAGCAGCTTAGTGAGGCTAGCGGGTGGAGAGACCCAGTACTTC
v_call: TRBV27; d_call: -; j_call: TRBJ1-1; clone_size: -; cdr3_aa: CASSPRRGGDTEAFF; cdr3_nt: TGTGCCAGCAGCCCTCGCCGGGGGGGGGACACTGAAGCTTTCTTT
v_call: TRBV7-2; d_call: -; j_call: TRBJ1-6; clone_size: -; cdr3_aa: CASSLSNSPLHF; cdr3_nt: TGTGCCAGCAGCTTAAGCAATTCACCCCTCCACTTT
v_call: TRBV7-7; d_call: TRBD1; j_call: TRBJ2-7; clone_size: once; cdr3_aa: CASSPAGTGYEQYF; cdr3_nt: TGTGCCAGCAGTCCCGCCGGGACAGGGTACGAGCAGTACTTC
v_call: TRBV15; d_call: TRBD1; j_call: TRBJ1-2; clone_size: -; cdr3_aa: CATSLRGPFYGYTF; cdr3_nt: TGTGCCACCAGCCTCAGGGGGCCCTTCTATGGCTACACCTTC
v_call: TRBV11-3; d_call: -; j_call: TRBJ2-1; clone_size: -; cdr3_aa: CASSLDRGDYNEQFF; cdr3_nt: TGTGCCAGCAGCTTAGATCGCGGAGACTACAATGAGCAGTTCTTC
v_call: TRBV19; d_call: -; j_call: TRBJ2-6; clone_size: -; cdr3_aa: CASSYSDSGANVLTF; cdr3_nt: TGTGCCAGTAGTTACTCTGACTCTGGGGCCAACGTCCTGACTTTC
v_call: TRBV6-5; d_call: -; j_call: TRBJ2-7; clone_size: -; cdr3_aa: CASRGFSYEQYF; cdr3_nt: TGTGCCAGCCGGGGCTTTTCCTACGAGCAGTACTTC
v_call: TRBV4-3; d_call: TRBD2; j_call: TRBJ2-3; clone_size: -; cdr3_aa: CASSQEGLTTDTQYF; cdr3_nt: TGCGCCAGCAGCCAAGAGGGACTAACCACAGATACGCAGTATTTT
v_call: TRBV7-9; d_call: -; j_call: TRBJ1-5; clone_size: -; cdr3_aa: CASSLVGGISNQPQHF; cdr3_nt: TGTGCCAGCAGCTTAGTGGGAGGGATAAGCAATCAGCCCCAGCATTTT
v_call: TRBV5-1; d_call: TRBD2; j_call: TRBJ2-7; clone_size: -; cdr3_aa: CASSPLTSGSSYEQYF; cdr3_nt: TGCGCCAGCAGCCCTCTCACTAGCGGCAGCTCCTACGAGCAGTACTTC
v_call: TRBV7-2; d_call: TRBD1; j_call: TRBJ2-3; clone_size: -; cdr3_aa: CASSQGQGLLTDTQYF; cdr3_nt: TGTGCCAGCAGCCAGGGACAGGGCCTCCTCACAGATACGCAGTATTTT
v_call: TRBV4-3; d_call: -; j_call: TRBJ2-1; clone_size: -; cdr3_aa: CASSQDVSSYNEQFF; cdr3_nt: TGCGCCAGCAGCCAAGACGTCAGCTCCTACAATGAGCAGTTCTTC
v_call: TRBV11-3; d_call: -; j_call: TRBJ2-3; clone_size: -; cdr3_aa: CASSARTSGADTQYF; cdr3_nt: TGTGCCAGCAGCGCCCGGACATCCGGCGCAGATACGCAGTATTTT
v_call: TRBV19; d_call: -; j_call: TRBJ1-1; clone_size: -; cdr3_aa: CASSIGLMNTEAFF; cdr3_nt: TGTGCCAGTAGTATAGGGCTGATGAACACTGAAGCTTTCTTT
v_call: TRBV7-8; d_call: TRBD1; j_call: TRBJ2-5; clone_size: -; cdr3_aa: CASSPDRSQETQYF; cdr3_nt: TGTGCCAGCAGCCCGGACAGGAGCCAAGAGACCCAGTACTTC
v_call: TRBV28; d_call: TRBD2; j_call: TRBJ2-2; clone_size: -; cdr3_aa: CASSAGLAGRNTGELFF; cdr3_nt: TGTGCCAGCAGTGCCGGACTAGCGGGACGGAACACCGGGGAGCTGTTTTTT
v_call: TRBV4-1; d_call: -; j_call: TRBJ2-7; clone_size: -; cdr3_aa: CASSQEMLTGLSYEQYF; cdr3_nt: TGCGCCAGCAGCCAAGAAATGTTAACGGGCCTATCCTACGAGCAGTACTTC
v_call: TRBV6-5; d_call: -; j_call: TRBJ2-7; clone_size: once; cdr3_aa: CASSTVGASGEQYF; cdr3_nt: TGTGCCAGCAGTACCGTTGGGGCATCGGGTGAGCAGTACTTC
v_call: TRBV18; d_call: -; j_call: TRBJ1-4; clone_size: -; cdr3_aa: CASSPEVLNNEKLFF; cdr3_nt: TGTGCCAGCTCACCTGAGGTCCTAAATAATGAAAAACTGTTTTTT
v_call: TRBV13; d_call: TRBD2; j_call: TRBJ2-3; clone_size: once; cdr3_aa: CASSFAPWERGGPPDTQYF; cdr3_nt: TGTGCCAGCAGCTTTGCCCCGTGGGAGCGGGGGGGCCCCCCAGATACGCAGTATTTT
v_call: TRBV6-1; d_call: TRBD2; j_call: TRBJ2-7; clone_size: -; cdr3_aa: CASRDSGGLYEQYF; cdr3_nt: TGTGCCAGCAGAGATTCGGGGGGGCTCTACGAGCAGTACTTC
v_call: TRBV28; d_call: TRBD2; j_call: TRBJ2-3; clone_size: -; cdr3_aa: CASSTPGLAGGKDTQYF; cdr3_nt: TGTGCCAGCAGTACACCGGGACTAGCGGGGGGGAAGGATACGCAGTATTTT
v_call: TRBV5-1; d_call: TRBD1; j_call: TRBJ2-7; clone_size: -; cdr3_aa: CASGKTGGHEQYF; cdr3_nt: TGCGCCAGCGGCAAGACAGGGGGTCACGAGCAGTACTTC
v_call: TRBV5-4; d_call: -; j_call: TRBJ2-5; clone_size: -; cdr3_aa: CASSFGTTQETQYF; cdr3_nt: TGTGCCAGCAGCTTCGGGACAACTCAAGAGACCCAGTACTTC
v_call: TRBV5-4; d_call: -; j_call: TRBJ1-2; clone_size: once; cdr3_aa: CASILVSALPSGYTF; cdr3_nt: TGTGCCAGCATCCTCGTATCGGCCCTACCGTCCGGCTACACCTTC
v_call: TRBV7-2; d_call: -; j_call: TRBJ1-2; clone_size: -; cdr3_aa: CASSHLGGIGYGYTF; cdr3_nt: TGTGCCAGCAGCCATCTAGGAGGGATAGGCTATGGCTACACCTTC
v_call: TRBV6-1; d_call: -; j_call: TRBJ1-5; clone_size: -; cdr3_aa: CASSADLRQPQHF; cdr3_nt: TGTGCCAGCAGTGCCGATTTGAGGCAGCCCCAGCATTTT
v_call: TRBV5-8; d_call: -; j_call: TRBJ1-1; clone_size: -; cdr3_aa: CASSRMEGISTEAFF; cdr3_nt: TGTGCCAGCAGCCGGATGGAGGGGATTAGCACTGAAGCTTTCTTT
v_call: TRBV18; d_call: -; j_call: TRBJ1-4; clone_size: -; cdr3_aa: CASSPTFGGLEATNEKLFF; cdr3_nt: TGTGCCAGCTCACCAACTTTTGGAGGCCTGGAGGCAACTAATGAAAAACTGTTTTTT
v_call: TRBV25-1; d_call: TRBD2; j_call: TRBJ2-7; clone_size: -; cdr3_aa: CASSDSGREGEQYF; cdr3_nt: TGTGCCAGCAGTGATAGCGGGAGGGAGGGTGAGCAGTACTTC
v_call: TRBV10-3; d_call: -; j_call: TRBJ2-2; clone_size: -; cdr3_aa: CAISDRGTDTGELFF; cdr3_nt: TGTGCCATCAGTGACAGAGGAACGGACACCGGGGAGCTGTTTTTT
v_call: TRBV19; d_call: TRBD1; j_call: TRBJ1-4; clone_size: -; cdr3_aa: CASSIFFGTENEKLFF; cdr3_nt: TGTGCCAGTAGTATATTTTTTGGGACAGAGAATGAAAAACTGTTTTTT
v_call: TRBV7-3; d_call: -; j_call: TRBJ2-6; clone_size: -; cdr3_aa: CASSRGGSGANVLTF; cdr3_nt: TGTGCCAGCAGCCGAGGTGGCTCTGGGGCCAACGTCCTGACTTTC
v_call: TRBV13; d_call: -; j_call: TRBJ2-3; clone_size: once; cdr3_aa: CASSFKTGWIDTQYF; cdr3_nt: TGTGCCAGCAGCTTTAAGACTGGGTGGATAGATACGCAGTATTTT
v_call: TRBV28; d_call: TRBD1; j_call: TRBJ2-2; clone_size: -; cdr3_aa: CASRQGGGELFF; cdr3_nt: TGTGCCAGCCGACAGGGGGGCGGGGAGCTGTTTTTT
v_call: TRBV7-9; d_call: -; j_call: TRBJ2-5; clone_size: -; cdr3_aa: CASTPPRETQYF; cdr3_nt: TGTGCCAGCACCCCCCCAAGGGAGACCCAGTACTTC
v_call: TRBV2; d_call: TRBD2; j_call: TRBJ2-2; clone_size: -; cdr3_aa: CASSETSGSTGELFF; cdr3_nt: TGTGCCAGCAGTGAAACTAGCGGAAGCACCGGGGAGCTGTTTTTT
v_call: TRBV6-1; d_call: -; j_call: TRBJ1-1; clone_size: -; cdr3_aa: CASSRVGTEAFF; cdr3_nt: TGTGCCAGCAGTAGGGTTGGCACTGAAGCTTTCTTT
v_call: TRBV5-4; d_call: -; j_call: TRBJ2-7; clone_size: once; cdr3_aa: CASSGVSGDYEQYF; cdr3_nt: TGTGCCAGCAGCGGGGTAAGCGGAGACTACGAGCAGTACTTC
v_call: TRBV7-7; d_call: -; j_call: TRBJ2-3; clone_size: -; cdr3_aa: CASSLGGDESTQYF; cdr3_nt: TGTGCTAGCAGCTTAGGGGGGGACGAGAGTACGCAGTATTTT
v_call: TRBV27; d_call: -; j_call: TRBJ1-2; clone_size: -; cdr3_aa: CASSQIRGHAYTF; cdr3_nt: TGTGCCAGCAGCCAAATACGGGGGCACGCCTACACCTTC
v_call: TRBV7-9; d_call: TRBD1; j_call: TRBJ2-7; clone_size: -; cdr3_aa: CASSLGGQGYEQYF; cdr3_nt: TGTGCCAGCAGCTTAGGCGGACAGGGGTACGAGCAGTACTTC
v_call: TRBV28; d_call: -; j_call: TRBJ2-7; clone_size: few; cdr3_aa: CASSLLLYEQYF; cdr3_nt: TGTGCCAGCAGTCTCCTCCTCTACGAGCAGTACTTC
v_call: TRBV29-1; d_call: -; j_call: TRBJ2-7; clone_size: -; cdr3_aa: CSVLFYWSAYEQYF; cdr3_nt: TGCAGCGTCCTCTTCTATTGGTCTGCCTACGAGCAGTACTTC
v_call: TRBV30; d_call: TRBD1; j_call: TRBJ2-5; clone_size: few; cdr3_aa: CAWSANRGPQETQYF; cdr3_nt: TGTGCCTGGAGTGCAAACAGGGGTCCCCAAGAGACCCAGTACTTC
v_call: TRBV5-1; d_call: TRBD1; j_call: TRBJ1-4; clone_size: -; cdr3_aa: CASSSTGATNEKLFF; cdr3_nt: TGCGCCAGCAGCTCCACAGGGGCCACTAATGAAAAACTGTTTTTT